This record covers a single T cell receptor (beta chain). The target antigen is unknown. TCRdb called the 5' RACE reads again in MiXCR, with one record for every CDR3 protein. The table records a few hundred thousand distinct CDR3 sequences, 20% to 25% of them present only once. The V and J ends lost 2 bases and 4 bases, in that order; junction bases with no gene match: 6. CDR1 and CDR2 (germline): KGHDR, SFDVKD. The CDR3 has 15 amino acids. The sample originates from a study of T-cell memory formation after mild COVID-19. General observations from the study: Mostly located in CM and EM were contracting CD4+ clones, with contracting CD8+ clones located in EMRA.

The sequencing input was PBMCs or a T cell subset sorted from them (not recorded which). The chain carries TRBV24-1 and TRBJ1-1; 7 bases line up with TRBD1. The clonotype comes from an adult woman who had mild COVID-19 (a few samples of this study predate the infection). Cell type and time point are not known. CDR3 DNA sequence: TGTGCCACCAGTGATTCACAGGGGTTCAGCACTGAAGCTTTCTTT. Translating it yields CATSDSQGFSTEAFF.